The clone carrying this T cell receptor (beta chain) has more than one count but fewer than ten. The antigen is not known. By 5'RACE template switching, TCR cDNA was produced, with a universal primer site and UMIs added in the process. Each CDR3 protein is one row after TCRdb ran MiXCR on the 5' RACE reads. This sample has about 340,000 distinct CDR3 sequences, with around 12% found just once. The entry originates in a study of T cells after yellow fever vaccination. Study observations and caveats: Weaker, the secondary response peaked sooner, at day 5 versus 15. The booster response re-showed most primary clones: 95% to 96% CD4, around 85% CD8. The appearance of a small share of clonotypes in both CD4 and CD8 compartments was observed.

CDR3 length: 16 amino acids. Germline-derived CDR1 and CDR2 are SGHTA and FQGTGA. J lost 5 bases, V lost 5 bases, and 11 bases had no gene match. The TCR was taken from a man between 18 and 29 years old who received the YFV17D yellow fever vaccine. J is TRBJ1-1 and V is TRBV7-3; the match to TRBD1 covers 10 bases. Specimen: CD4+ T cells sorted from PBMCs, collected 15 days after the yellow fever booster vaccination. The CDR3 DNA reads as TGTGCCAGCAGCCTCACCGGGACAGGGGTCGGGACTGAAGCTTTCTTT. Amino acid sequence: CASSLTGTGVGTEAFF.